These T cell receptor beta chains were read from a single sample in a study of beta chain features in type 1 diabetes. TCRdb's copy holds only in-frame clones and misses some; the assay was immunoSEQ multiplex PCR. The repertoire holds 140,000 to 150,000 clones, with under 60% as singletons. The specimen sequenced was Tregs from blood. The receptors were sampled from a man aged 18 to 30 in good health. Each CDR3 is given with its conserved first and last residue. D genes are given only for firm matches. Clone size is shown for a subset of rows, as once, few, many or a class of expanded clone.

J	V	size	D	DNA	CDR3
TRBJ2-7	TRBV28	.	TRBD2	TGTGCCAGCACCATCGGGAATCCGGGACTAGCGGGCGAGCAGTACTTC	CASTIGNPGLAGEQYF
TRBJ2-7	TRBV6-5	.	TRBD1	TGTGCCAGCAGTTACGGGACAGGGGGGGAGCAGTACTTC	CASSYGTGGEQYF
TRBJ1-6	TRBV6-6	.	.	TGTGCCAGCCCTCTCTGGGAGTCTCCCCTCCACTTT	CASPLWESPLHF
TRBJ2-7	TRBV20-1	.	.	TGCAGTGCTGGAGTATCCTACGAGCAGTACTTC	CSAGVSYEQYF
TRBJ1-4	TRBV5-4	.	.	TGTGCCAGCAGCCTCCACGGGGAAAAACTGTTTTTT	CASSLHGEKLFF
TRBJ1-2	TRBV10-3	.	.	TGTGCCATCATTTCGGGCTATGGCTACACCTTC	CAIISGYGYTF
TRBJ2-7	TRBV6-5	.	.	TGTGCCAGCAGCCGCGCAGGCTACGAGCAGTACTTC	CASSRAGYEQYF
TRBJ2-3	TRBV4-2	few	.	TGTGCCAGCAGCCAAGCGGATACGCAGTATTTT	CASSQADTQYF
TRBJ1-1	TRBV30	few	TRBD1	TGTGCCTGGAATTTCGGGACAGGGGGACCACAGAGGGTAGCTTTCTTT	CAWNFGTGGPQRVAFF
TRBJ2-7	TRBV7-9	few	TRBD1	TGTGCCAGCGGACGACAGGGATCCTACGAGCAGTACTTC	CASGRQGSYEQYF
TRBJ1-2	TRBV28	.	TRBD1	TGTGCCAGCAGTTCCCCGGGACAGGCTAACTATGGCTACACCTTC	CASSSPGQANYGYTF
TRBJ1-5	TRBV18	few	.	TGTGCCAGCTCGGGGCAGGCTGATCAGCCCCAGCATTTT	CASSGQADQPQHF
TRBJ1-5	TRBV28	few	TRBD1	TGTGCCAGCACCACGGGACAGGGCTTTCAGCCCCAGCATTTT	CASTTGQGFQPQHF
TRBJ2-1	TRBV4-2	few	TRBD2	TGTGCCAGCAGCCAAGGGGGCGGTGGAGGGAGGGCCGGGCTTTACAATGAGCAGTTCTTC	CASSQGGGGGRAGLYNEQFF
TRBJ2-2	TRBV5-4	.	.	TGTGCCAGCAGCGCAAGAAATAGCGTCCCCGGGGAGCTGTTTTTT	CASSARNSVPGELFF
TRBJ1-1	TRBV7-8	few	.	TGTGCCAGCAGCAGAGCACAGGGAAGCACTGAAGCTTTCTTT	CASSRAQGSTEAFF
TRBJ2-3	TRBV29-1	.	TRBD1	TGCAGCGTTGGACAGGGGGCAGATACGCAGTATTTT	CSVGQGADTQYF
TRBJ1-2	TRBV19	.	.	TGTGCCAGTAGTCGGGGGGCCACCTATGGCTACACCTTC	CASSRGATYGYTF
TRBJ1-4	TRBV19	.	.	TGTGCCAGTAGTATTGGAGCGGCAACTAATGAAAAACTGTTTTTT	CASSIGAATNEKLFF
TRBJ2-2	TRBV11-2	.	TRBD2	TGTGCCAGCAGCTTAGATCCCGGACTAGCGGGATTCGGGGAGCTGTTTTTT	CASSLDPGLAGFGELFF
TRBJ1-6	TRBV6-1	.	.	TGTGCCAGCAGTGAAAGGGGTGTATTGGCCTATAATTCACCCCTCCACTTT	CASSERGVLAYNSPLHF
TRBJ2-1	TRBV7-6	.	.	TGTGCCAGCACCCGATTTACAATTGGGCACAATGAGCAGTTCTTC	CASTRFTIGHNEQFF
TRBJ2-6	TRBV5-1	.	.	TGCGCCAGCAGCTTGCTCGCAAACCCCTCCGGGGGATTACCTACTGGGGCCAACGTCCTGACTTTC	CASSLLANPSGGLPTGANVLTF
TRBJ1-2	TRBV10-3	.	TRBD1	TGTGCCATCAGTGAGACCGACAGGGGTGGCTATGGCTACACCTTC	CAISETDRGGYGYTF
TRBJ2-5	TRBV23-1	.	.	TGCGCCAGCAGTCAATACAGGGTACAAGAGACCCAGTACTTC	CASSQYRVQETQYF
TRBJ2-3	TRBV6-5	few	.	TGTGCCAGCAGTTTCCTTACCGCGGGAAGCACAGATACGCAGTATTTT	CASSFLTAGSTDTQYF
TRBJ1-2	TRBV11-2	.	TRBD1	TGTGCCAGCAGCTTATCCACAGGGGCCTATGGCTACACCTTC	CASSLSTGAYGYTF
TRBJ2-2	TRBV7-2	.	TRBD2	TGTGCCAGCAGCCCCTGGACTAGCAAAGGCGGGGAGCTGTTTTTT	CASSPWTSKGGELFF
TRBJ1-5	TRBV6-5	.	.	TGTGCCAGCAGTTATCAACGGGATCAGCCCCAGCATTTT	CASSYQRDQPQHF
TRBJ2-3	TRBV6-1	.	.	TGTGCCAGCAGTGCCCGGACTGATACGCAGTATTTT	CASSARTDTQYF
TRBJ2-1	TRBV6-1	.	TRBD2	TGTGCCAGCAGTGTCTCCCTAGCGGGGGTGTACAATGAGCAGTTCTTC	CASSVSLAGVYNEQFF
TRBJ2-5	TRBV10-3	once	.	TGTGCCATCAGCCCAGGTATTGGAGAGACCCAGTACTTC	CAISPGIGETQYF
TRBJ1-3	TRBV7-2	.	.	TGTGCCAGCAGCCCTAACTTCTCTGGAAACACCATATATTTT	CASSPNFSGNTIYF
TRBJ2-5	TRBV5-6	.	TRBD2	TGTGCCAGCAGCTTGGCTCCAGCGGGAGTCCCAAAGACCCAGTACTTC	CASSLAPAGVPKTQYF
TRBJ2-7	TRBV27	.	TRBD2	TGTGCCAGCCATACCCCGACTAGCGGGAGATACGAGCAGTACTTC	CASHTPTSGRYEQYF
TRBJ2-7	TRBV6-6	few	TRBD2	TGTGCCAGCAGTCGACTAGCCCCTCTCTCGGGGTACGAGCAGTACTTC	CASSRLAPLSGYEQYF
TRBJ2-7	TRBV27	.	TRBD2	TGTGCCAGCAGTGCCGGGGGACTAGCGGGAGCTCGGGAGCAGTACTTC	CASSAGGLAGAREQYF
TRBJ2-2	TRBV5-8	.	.	TGTGCCAGCAGCTTGGGGCAGACTCATAACACCGGGGAGCTGTTTTTT	CASSLGQTHNTGELFF
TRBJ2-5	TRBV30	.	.	TGTGCCTGGAGTGTGGGCGGAGCCAGCGGGACCCAGTACTTC	CAWSVGGASGTQYF
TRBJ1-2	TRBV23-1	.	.	TGCGCCAGCAGTCCTAGAGGGGAGGAGGATGGCTACACCTTC	CASSPRGEEDGYTF
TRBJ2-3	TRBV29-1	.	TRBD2	TGCAGCGGAAAGCGGGGGGGGACAGATACGCAGTATTTT	CSGKRGGTDTQYF
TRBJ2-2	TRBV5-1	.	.	TGCGCCAGCAGCTTGGAATCAGGGGACACCGGGGAGCTGTTTTTT	CASSLESGDTGELFF
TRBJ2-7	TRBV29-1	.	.	TGCAGCGGTGGAGGAGGGCCCTCCTACGAGCAGTACTTC	CSGGGGPSYEQYF
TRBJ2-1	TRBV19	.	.	TGTGCCAGTAGGGCCGGACAGAGCTCCTACAATGAGCAGTTCTTC	CASRAGQSSYNEQFF
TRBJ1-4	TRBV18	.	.	TGTGCCAGCTCACCGAACGGGTCTAATAGGGAAAAACTGTTTTTT	CASSPNGSNREKLFF
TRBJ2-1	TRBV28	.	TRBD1	TGTGCCAGCAGTTTATCGGGACAGGGCTACGAGCAGTTCTTC	CASSLSGQGYEQFF
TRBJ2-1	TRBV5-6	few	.	TGTGCCAGCAGCTTGGTTAGAAGAGGCGAGCAGTTCTTC	CASSLVRRGEQFF
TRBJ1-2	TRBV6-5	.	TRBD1	TGTGCCAGCAGAGTAACCGGGACAGTCTCCGGCGGCTACACCTTC	CASRVTGTVSGGYTF
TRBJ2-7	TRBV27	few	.	TGTGCCAGCAGTTTGGCTGCGGGGACAGCCTACGAGCAGTACTTC	CASSLAAGTAYEQYF
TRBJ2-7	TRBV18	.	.	TGTGCCAGCTCACCACCCCTGAAGCACGAGCAGTACTTC	CASSPPLKHEQYF
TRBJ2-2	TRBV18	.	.	TGTGCCAGCTCAGCACCAGGGGTACGCACCGGGGAGCTGTTTTTT	CASSAPGVRTGELFF